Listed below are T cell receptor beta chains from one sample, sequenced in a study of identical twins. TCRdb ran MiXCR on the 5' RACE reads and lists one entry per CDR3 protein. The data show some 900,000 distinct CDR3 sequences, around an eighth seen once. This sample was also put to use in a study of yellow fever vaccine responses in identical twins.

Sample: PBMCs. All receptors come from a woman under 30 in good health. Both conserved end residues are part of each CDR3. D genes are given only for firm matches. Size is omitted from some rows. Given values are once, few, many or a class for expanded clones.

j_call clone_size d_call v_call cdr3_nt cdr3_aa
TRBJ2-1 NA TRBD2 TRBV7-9 TGTGCCAGCACCCTATTGGCTAGCGGGGGGAACAATGAGCAGTTCTTC CASTLLASGGNNEQFF
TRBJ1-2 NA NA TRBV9 TGTGCCAGCAGCGAACAGGGCGGGGGGAGCGATGGCTACACCTTC CASSEQGGGSDGYTF
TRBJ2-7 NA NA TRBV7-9 TGTGCCAGCAGCTTAAGGACCGACGACGAGCAGTACTTC CASSLRTDDEQYF
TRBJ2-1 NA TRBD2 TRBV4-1 TGCGCCAGCAGCCGGGGGAGAAGCGGGACGGCCTACAATGAGCAGTTCTTC CASSRGRSGTAYNEQFF
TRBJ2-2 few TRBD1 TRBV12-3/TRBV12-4 TGTGCCAGTGTCCGGGACAGGGGAATCGGGGAGCTGTTTTTT CASVRDRGIGELFF
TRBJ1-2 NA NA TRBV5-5 TGTGCCAGCAGCCGCTCTGGGGAAGCTAACTATGGCTACACCTTC CASSRSGEANYGYTF
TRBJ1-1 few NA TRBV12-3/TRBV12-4 TGTGCCAGCAGTCCCAGACCCATGAACACTGAAGCTTTCTTT CASSPRPMNTEAFF
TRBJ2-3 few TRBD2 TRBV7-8 TGTGCCAGCAGCCTGCGGGTGGCGGGAGAGGAGAGTCTGACAGATACGCAGTATTTT CASSLRVAGEESLTDTQYF
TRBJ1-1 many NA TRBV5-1 TGCGCCAGCAGCTTGACAGGGCTCACTGAAGCTTTCTTT CASSLTGLTEAFF
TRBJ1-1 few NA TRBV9 TGTGCCAGCAGCGTAGGGGGAGGGGGGAGGACTGAAGCTTTCTTT CASSVGGGGRTEAFF
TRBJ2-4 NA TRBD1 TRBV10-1 TGCGCCAGCAGTGAGTTCGGACAGGATGGAGGCAAAAACATTCAGTACTTC CASSEFGQDGGKNIQYF
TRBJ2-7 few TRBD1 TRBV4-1 TGCGCCAGCAGCAGGGACAGGGGGGGCGAGCAGTACTTC CASSRDRGGEQYF
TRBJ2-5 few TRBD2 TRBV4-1 TGCGCCAGCAGCCAAGAAGTAACCCTAGCGGGACGTGGGACCCAGTACTTC CASSQEVTLAGRGTQYF
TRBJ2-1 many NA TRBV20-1 TGCAGTGCTAGCCTACTTGCGAACACAATAAACAATGAGCAGTTCTTC CSASLLANTINNEQFF
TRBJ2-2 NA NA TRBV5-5 TGTGCCAGCAGCTTGGACGGGGCGGGTACCGGGGAGCTGTTTTTT CASSLDGAGTGELFF
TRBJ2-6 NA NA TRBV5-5 TGTGCCAGCACCCCTTCCTCTGGGGCCAACGTCCTGACTTTC CASTPSSGANVLTF
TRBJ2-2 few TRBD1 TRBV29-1 TGCAGCGTTACCCGGACAGGGAACACCGGGGAGCTGTTTTTT CSVTRTGNTGELFF
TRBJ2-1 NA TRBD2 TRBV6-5 TGTGCCAGCAGTTGGGGTATGACTAGCCAAAATTACAATGAGCAGTTCTTC CASSWGMTSQNYNEQFF
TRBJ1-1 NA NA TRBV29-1 TGCAGCGTCCAACAGGGATCGAACACTGAAGCTTTCTTT CSVQQGSNTEAFF
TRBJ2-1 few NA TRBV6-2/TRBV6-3 TGTGCCACCAGACTAGTAGCCAATGAGCAGTTCTTC CATRLVANEQFF
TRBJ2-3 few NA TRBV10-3 TGTGCCATCAGTGACTCAGATACGCAGTATTTT CAISDSDTQYF
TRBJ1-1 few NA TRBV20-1 TGCAGTGCTAGGAACGGGGAAGGCACCGATACTGAAGCTTTCTTT CSARNGEGTDTEAFF
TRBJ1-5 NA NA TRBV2 TGTGCCAGCAGTGTAAGGGGCGGTGCCCAGCATTTT CASSVRGGAQHF
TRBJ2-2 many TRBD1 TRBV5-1 TGCGCCAGCAGCAGGGGACAGCAGACCGGGGAGCTGTTTTTT CASSRGQQTGELFF
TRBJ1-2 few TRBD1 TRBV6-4 TGTGCCAGCAGTGACGCACAGGGGGAAGGTTGCTACACCTTC CASSDAQGEGCYTF
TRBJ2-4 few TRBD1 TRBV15 TGTGCCACCTCAGTCGGGACAGGGAATACAAACATTCAGTACTTC CATSVGTGNTNIQYF
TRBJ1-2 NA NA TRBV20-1 TGCAGTGCTAGAGATGGAACAGGGACGGGTGGCTACACCTTC CSARDGTGTGGYTF
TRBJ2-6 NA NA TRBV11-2 TGTGCCAGCAGCCTCCCACGGAGCTCTGGGGCCAACGTCCTGACTTTC CASSLPRSSGANVLTF
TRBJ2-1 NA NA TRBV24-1 TGTGCCACCAGTGACCACAAAAAGAATACCTACAATGAGCAGTTCTTC CATSDHKKNTYNEQFF
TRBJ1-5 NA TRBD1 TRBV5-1 TGCGCCAGCAGCTTTACAGGGGGTGGCAATCAGCCCCAGCATTTT CASSFTGGGNQPQHF
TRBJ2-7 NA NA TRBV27 TGTGCCAGCAGTTTAAATGGGGGAAGAAACGAGCAGTACTTC CASSLNGGRNEQYF
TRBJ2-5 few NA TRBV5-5 TGTGCCAGCACCAATCAGGGGCAAGAGACCCAGTACTTC CASTNQGQETQYF
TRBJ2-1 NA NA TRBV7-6 TGTGCCAGCAGCTTATCCCTCGGTGAGCAGTTCTTC CASSLSLGEQFF
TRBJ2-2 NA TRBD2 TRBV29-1 TGCAGCGTTGAAGTCGGACTAGGGCCGCCCGGGGAGCTGTTTTTT CSVEVGLGPPGELFF
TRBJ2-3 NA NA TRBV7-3 TGTGCCAGCAGCTTTATCGGGAACCGTACGCAGTATTTT CASSFIGNRTQYF
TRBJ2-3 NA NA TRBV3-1 TGTGCCAGCAGGGGTAGTAACACAGATACGCAGTATTTT CASRGSNTDTQYF
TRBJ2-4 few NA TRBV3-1 TGTGCCAGCAGCCAACAGCGAGGGGAAAAAAACATTCAGTACTTC CASSQQRGEKNIQYF
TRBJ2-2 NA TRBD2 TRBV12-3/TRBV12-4 TGTGCCAGCAGTTTAGCGGGGGGGATTATCGGGGAGCTGTTTTTT CASSLAGGIIGELFF
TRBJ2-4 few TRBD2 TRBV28 TGTGCCAGTAACCAGGGACTAACCAAAAACATTCAGTACTTC CASNQGLTKNIQYF
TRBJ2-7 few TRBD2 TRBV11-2 TGTGCCAGCAGCCGCAAGGCAGCGGGAGTGGAGCAGTACTTC CASSRKAAGVEQYF
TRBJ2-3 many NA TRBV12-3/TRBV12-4 TGTGCCAGCAGTTTCCGCGGCCCCACAGATACGCAGTATTTT CASSFRGPTDTQYF
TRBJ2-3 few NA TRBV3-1 TGTGCCAGCAGCCCCTTACGGGCGAGCACAGATACGCAGTATTTT CASSPLRASTDTQYF
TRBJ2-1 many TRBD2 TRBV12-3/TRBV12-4 TGTGCCAGCCGGGGACTAGCGGGAACCCACAATGAGCAGTTCTTC CASRGLAGTHNEQFF
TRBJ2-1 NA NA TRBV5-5 TGTGCCATGAGCCCTGGGCCCGAGCAGTTCTTC CAMSPGPEQFF
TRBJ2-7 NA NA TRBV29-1 TGCAGCGTTGAAGATCGGGTGGGGTACGAGCAGTACTTC CSVEDRVGYEQYF
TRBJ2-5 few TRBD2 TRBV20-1 TGCAGTGCTAGCTCCCCCCTAGCGGGGGGGCCTTTCCAAGAGACCCAGTACTTC CSASSPLAGGPFQETQYF
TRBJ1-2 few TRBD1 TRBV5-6 TGTGCCAGCAGCGAGCAGGGGGCCCTTAACTATGGCTACACCTTC CASSEQGALNYGYTF
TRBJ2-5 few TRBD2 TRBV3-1 TGTGCCAGCAGCCAAGCCGGGACTAGCGGGGGTTATGAGACCCAGTACTTC CASSQAGTSGGYETQYF
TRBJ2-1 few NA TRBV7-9 TGTGCCAGCAGCTCTGGACCCTTGGAAGGCTACAATGAGCAGTTCTTC CASSSGPLEGYNEQFF
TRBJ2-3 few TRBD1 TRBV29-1 TGCAGCGTGGCGAGGGACAGGGGGCGATCAGATACGCAGTATTTT CSVARDRGRSDTQYF
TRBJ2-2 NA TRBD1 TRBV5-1 TGCGCCAGCAGCTCCGGACAGGCAACCGGGGAGCTGTTTTTT CASSSGQATGELFF
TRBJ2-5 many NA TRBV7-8 TGTGCCAGCAGCTTAGTTCCCAGAGGTTCCCTAAGAGAGACCCAGTACTTC CASSLVPRGSLRETQYF
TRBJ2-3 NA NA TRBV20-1 TGCAGTGCCCCCCAGACTGGCAGCGATACGCAGTATTTT CSAPQTGSDTQYF
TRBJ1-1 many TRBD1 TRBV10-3 TGTGCCATAAAAACCACCCAGGAGGGGGCTAACACTGAAGCTTTCTTT CAIKTTQEGANTEAFF